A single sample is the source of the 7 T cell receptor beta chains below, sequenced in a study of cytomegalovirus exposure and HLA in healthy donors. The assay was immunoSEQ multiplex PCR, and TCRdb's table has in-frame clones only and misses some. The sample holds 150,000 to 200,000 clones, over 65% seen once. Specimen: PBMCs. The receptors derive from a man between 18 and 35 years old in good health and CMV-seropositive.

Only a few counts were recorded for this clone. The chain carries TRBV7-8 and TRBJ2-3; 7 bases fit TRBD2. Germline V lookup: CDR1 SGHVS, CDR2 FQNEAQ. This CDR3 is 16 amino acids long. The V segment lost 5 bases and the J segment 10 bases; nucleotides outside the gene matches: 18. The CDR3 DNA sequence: TGTGCCAGCAGCCTGAGGACCGGGGGGAGTAGAGTTCCGCAGTATTTT. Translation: CASSLRTGGSRVPQYF.

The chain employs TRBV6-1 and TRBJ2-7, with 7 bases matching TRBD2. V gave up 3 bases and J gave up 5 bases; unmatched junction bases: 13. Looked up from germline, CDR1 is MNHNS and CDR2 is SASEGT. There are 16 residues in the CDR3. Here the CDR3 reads CASSDVQGRGVDEQYF. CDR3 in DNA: TGTGCCAGCAGTGACGTACAAGGGAGGGGTGTCGACGAGCAGTACTTC.

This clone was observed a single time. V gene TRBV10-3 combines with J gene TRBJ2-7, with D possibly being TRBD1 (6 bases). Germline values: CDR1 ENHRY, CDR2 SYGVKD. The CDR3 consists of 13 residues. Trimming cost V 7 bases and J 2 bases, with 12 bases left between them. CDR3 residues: CAITTGNTYEQYF. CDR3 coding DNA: TGTGCCATCACCACAGGGAATACCTACGAGCAGTACTTC.

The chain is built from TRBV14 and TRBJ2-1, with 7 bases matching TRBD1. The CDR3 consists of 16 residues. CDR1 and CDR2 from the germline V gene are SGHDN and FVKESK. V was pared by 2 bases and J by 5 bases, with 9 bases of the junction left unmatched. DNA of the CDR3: TGTGCCAGCAGCCAACATACCGGGACAGCTAACAATGAGCAGTTCTTC. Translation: CASSQHTGTANNEQFF.

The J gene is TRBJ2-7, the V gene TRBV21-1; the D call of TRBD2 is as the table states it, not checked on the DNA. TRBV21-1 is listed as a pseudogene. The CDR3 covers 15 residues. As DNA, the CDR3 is TGTGCCAGCAGCCGTCGACCCGCCGGGGAAGACGAGCAGTACTTC. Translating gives CASSRRPAGEDEQYF.

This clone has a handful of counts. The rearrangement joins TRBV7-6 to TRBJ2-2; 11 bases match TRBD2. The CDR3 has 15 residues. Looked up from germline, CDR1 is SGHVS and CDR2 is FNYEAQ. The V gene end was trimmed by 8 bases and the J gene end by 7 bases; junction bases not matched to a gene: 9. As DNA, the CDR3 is TGTGCCAGCCGAGAGACTAGCGGGGCACTCGGGGAGCTGTTTTTT. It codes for CASRETSGALGELFF.

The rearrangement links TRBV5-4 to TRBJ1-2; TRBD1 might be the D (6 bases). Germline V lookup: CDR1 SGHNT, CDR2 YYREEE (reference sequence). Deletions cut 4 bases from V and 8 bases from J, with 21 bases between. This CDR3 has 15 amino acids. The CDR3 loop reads CASSPDGMGAVGYTF. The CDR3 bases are TGTGCCAGCAGCCCGGATGGGATGGGGGCTGTGGGCTACACCTTC.